This TCR beta chain was obtained from a study of blood T cell repertoires in COVID-19. For the study at large: Both acute and convalescent COVID-19 samples were obtained from the United States, Italy and Spain.

Per the study methods: For nucleated cells, counts were estimated from reference gene primer amplification. The table came from immunoSEQ multiplex PCR; TCRdb's copy has only in-frame clones and leaves some out. Clonal size and the V and J genes are those of that table, whereas D and trimming came from the DNA. The data hold 410,000 or so clones, with about 89% observed a single time. Followed longitudinally, the Seattle patients had been enrolled during active infection. The germline CDR1 and CDR2 sequences are SNHLY and FYNNEI. The junction had 2 bases not matched to a gene; V was cut back by 4 bases and J by 3 bases. The CDR3 is made up of 14 amino acids.

This chain connects TRBV2 to TRBJ2-3; 9 bases are shared with TRBD1. The TCR originated in a woman between 40 and 50 years old with COVID-19, enrolled during active disease. Sequencing was performed on peripheral blood. The CDR3 spells CASSVDRGTDTQYF. The CDR3 bases are TGTGCCAGCAGTGTTGACAGGGGGACAGATACGCAGTATTTT. Supplemented by reference TRBV2 and TRBJ2-3, the full variable domain reads EPEVTQTPSHQVTQMGQEVILRCVPISNHLYFYWYRQILGQKVEFLVSFYNNEISEKSEIFDDQFSVERPDGSNFTLKIRSTKLEDSAMYFCASSVDRGTDTQYFGPGTRLTVL.